The 23 T cell receptor beta chains presented below share a single source sample, sequenced in a study of metastatic and nonmetastatic thyroid tumors. Thyroid surgery was preceded by no treatment in any patient. TCRdb reassembled clones from the PCR reads with MiXCR. The sample contains 25,000 to 35,000 clones, roughly 10% of which appear only once. Sequenced material: blood. Every receptor here comes from a female donor with papillary thyroid cancer or a benign thyroid nodule (not recorded which). Some clones in this sample may be carry-over from other donors' samples.

The table lists this clone with many counts. The rearrangement links TRBV7-9 to TRBJ2-7; 8 nucleotides match TRBD1. This CDR3 spans 15 amino acids. Germline V gene data show CDR1 as SEHNR and CDR2 as FQNEAQ (reference sequence). V shed 5 bases and J 6 bases; nucleotides not matched to a gene: 12. The CDR3 is CASSRQGATRGEQYF. DNA for the CDR3: TGTGCCAGCAGCCGTCAGGGGGCCACTCGGGGCGAGCAGTACTTC.

This clone was observed a few times. It may be a read error: a sequence one base away is much more abundant. This chain connects TRBV4-3 to TRBJ2-3, with D tentatively TRBD1 (6 bases). Germline CDR1 LGHNA, CDR2 YSLEER. CDR3 length: 14 amino acids. The CDR3 region is CASSQDRDTDTQCF. CDR3 in DNA: TGCGCCAGCAGCCAAGATCGGGACACAGATACGCAGTGTTTT.

The gene calls are TRBV6-1 and TRBJ1-1, with TRBD1 as a possible D gene (6 bases). The CDR3 extends over 14 amino acids. Trimming took off 10 bases at V and 4 bases at J, with 19 bases between the two ends. The germline CDR1 and CDR2 sequences are MNHNS and SASEGT. The CDR3 coding sequence is TGTGCCACCAAATTAACAGGGCCTGGCACTGAAGCTTTCTTT. It codes for CATKLTGPGTEAFF.

This sequence joins TRBV7-9 and TRBJ1-2, with TRBD1 matching 7 bases. The junction had 8 bases not matched to a gene; V was cut back by 5 bases and J by 5 bases. The CDR3 spans 14 residues. Germline V CDR1 and CDR2: SEHNR, FQNEAQ (reference sequence). The CDR3 nucleotides are TGTGCCAGCAGCCGGGACAGAGGGACGTATGGCTACACCTTC. This translates into CASSRDRGTYGYTF.

This clone was seen many times. This chain connects TRBV19 to TRBJ1-5, with D tentatively TRBD1 (6 bases). Per germline, CDR1 LNHDA and CDR2 SQIVND (reference sequence). CDR3 size: 15 residues. Trimming stripped 5 bases from V and 6 bases from J, with 17 bases between. CDR3 loop: CASSFRGGRGQPQHF. The CDR3, as DNA: TGTGCCAGTAGTTTTAGGGGGGGCCGCGGTCAGCCCCAGCATTTT.

On this clone: An end of the junction differs from the germline gene, which may be a read error. The V and J genes are TRBV27 and TRBJ2-3; 8 bases map to TRBD1. The germline V gene has CDR1 MNHEY and CDR2 SMNVEV (reference sequence). This CDR3 has 15 residues. The DNA of the CDR3 is TGTGTCAGCAGCCTAGGGACAGGCGGGACAGATACGCGGTATTTT. As protein: CVSSLGTGGTDTRYF.

This clone has a count of ten or more. The J gene is TRBJ2-2, the V gene TRBV28, with 8 positions matching TRBD1. Germline loops: CDR1 MDHEN, CDR2 SYDVKM. This CDR3 is built from 15 residues. J lost 6 bases, V lost 7 bases, and 10 bases had no gene match. The chain's CDR3 is CASTPGGAMAGELFF. The CDR3 nucleotides read TGTGCCAGCACCCCAGGGGGCGCAATGGCCGGGGAGCTGTTTTTT.

This clone has a count of ten or more. The rearrangement uses TRBV6-1 and TRBJ1-5, with unresolved D. Looked up from germline, CDR1 is MNHNS and CDR2 is SASEGT. Trimming removed 10 bases from V and 0 bases from J, with 13 bases in between. This CDR3 contains 14 residues. The CDR3 sequence: CAINLLGSNQPQHF. For the CDR3, the DNA is TGTGCCATTAACCTTTTGGGTAGCAATCAGCCCCAGCATTTT.

This clone was seen repeatedly, ten times or more. The chain combines TRBV19 with TRBJ2-1, with D perhaps matching TRBD1 (7 bases). CDR1 LNHDA and CDR2 SQIVND come from the germline V gene (reference sequence). The CDR3 spans 14 residues. Trimming removed 8 bases at V and 7 bases at J, with 18 bases between. The CDR3 is CASGYGGRGNEQFF. The CDR3 DNA follows: TGTGCCAGTGGTTACGGGGGCAGGGGGAATGAGCAGTTCTTC.

The V and J genes are TRBV19 and TRBJ2-5, with D possibly TRBD1 on 5 matching bases. This CDR3 comprises 14 residues. V was shortened by 5 bases and J by 4 bases, with 14 bases between the two germline ends. Germline CDR1 is LNHDA and CDR2 is SQIVND (reference sequence). The CDR3 sequence: CASSPTVTVETQYF. The CDR3 nucleotides read TGTGCCAGTAGTCCCACAGTGACAGTAGAGACCCAGTACTTC.

The rearrangement links TRBV6-1 to TRBJ2-3, with TRBD1 matching over 7 bases. Germline lookup yields CDR1 MNHNS and CDR2 SASEGT. V gave up 6 bases and J gave up 2 bases; unmatched junction bases: 8. The CDR3 contains 15 residues. Written as DNA, the CDR3 is TGTGCCAGCAGAAGTACCGGGACAGTCACAGATACGCAGTATTTT. It specifies CASRSTGTVTDTQYF.

The gene calls are TRBV20-1 and TRBJ2-1; perhaps TRBD2 as D (7 bases). Germline V gives CDR1 DFQATT, CDR2 SNEGSKA (reference sequence). Trimming removed 7 bases at V and 9 bases at J, with 13 bases between. The CDR3 has 11 residues. The chain's CDR3 is CSGARGGEQFF. The CDR3 nucleotides are TGCAGTGGCGCAAGGGGGGGTGAGCAGTTCTTC.

This clone appeared many times. The V and J genes are TRBV5-6 and TRBJ2-5; 7 nucleotides line up with TRBD2. Germline V CDR1 and CDR2: SGHDT, YYEEEE. This CDR3 spans 14 amino acids. Trimming removed 1 base from V and 5 bases from J; junction bases left unmatched: 5. Here the CDR3 reads CASSLPRGSETQYF. CDR3 bases: TGTGCCAGCAGCTTGCCGCGCGGGAGTGAGACCCAGTACTTC. The whole variable domain, remainder taken from reference TRBV5-6 and TRBJ2-5, is DAGVTQSPTHLIKTRGQQVTLRCSPKSGHDTVSWYQQALGQGPQFIFQYYEEEERQRGNFPDRFSGHQFPNYSSELNVNALLLGDSALYLCASSLPRGSETQYFGPGTRLLVL.

This clone was counted ten times or more. The chain has TRBV9 and TRBJ1-2, with D possibly being TRBD1 (5 bases). This CDR3 is 14 amino acids long. Germline loops: CDR1 SGDLS, CDR2 YYNGEE. V shed 1 base and J shed 4 bases, with 11 bases lying between them. The CDR3 protein is CASSVLEGLYGYTF. CDR3 DNA: TGTGCCAGCAGCGTACTAGAGGGGCTCTATGGCTACACCTTC.

A single count supports this clone. This chain connects TRBV5-1 to TRBJ2-7, with a tentative D call TRBD1 (5 bases). Germline V gene lookup returns CDR1 SGHRS and CDR2 YFSETQ. CDR3 length: 14 amino acids. V was pared by 0 bases and J by 8 bases, with 15 bases between. CDR3 residues: CASSLDRLIQKQYF. CDR3 DNA sequence: TGCGCCAGCAGCTTGGACAGGCTAATCCAAAAGCAGTACTTC.

In this sample, this clone turned up many times. The chain joins TRBV10-2 to TRBJ1-1; 8 bases are shared with TRBD1. This CDR3 is 12 amino acids long. V shed 4 bases and J 5 bases; nucleotides not matched to a gene: 0. CDR1 is WSHSY and CDR2 is SAAADI in the germline V gene. In nucleotides, the CDR3 is TGCGCCAGCAGTGGACAGGGGACTGAAGCTTTCTTT. Its translation: CASSGQGTEAFF.

This clone was seen repeatedly, ten times or more. The V and J genes are TRBV29-1 and TRBJ2-7, with 10 bases identical to TRBD1. V lost 6 bases to trimming and J lost 7 bases; unmatched junction nucleotides: 9. CDR3 length: 13 residues. Germline CDR1 is SQVTM and CDR2 is ANQGSEA. CDR3 bases: TGCAGCGTGACAACCCGGACAGGGGGGGAGCAGTACTTC. It translates to CSVTTRTGGEQYF.

This clone was counted many times. V gene TRBV9 combines with J gene TRBJ2-7; D is possibly TRBD2 (5 bases). CDR3 size: 14 residues. Trimming stripped 0 bases from V and 6 bases from J, with 13 bases between. In germline, CDR1 is SGDLS, CDR2 YYNGEE. For the CDR3, the DNA is TGTGCCAGCAGCGTAGCAAGGGTTGGGAGCGAGCAGTACTTC. Protein sequence: CASSVARVGSEQYF.

There are many counts of this clone. The gene calls are TRBV7-9 and TRBJ1-2; possible D gene TRBD1, 5 bases. This CDR3 spans 16 amino acids. Trimming shortened V by 6 bases and J by 1 base, and 18 bases separated the two germline ends. Germline-derived CDR1 and CDR2 are SEHNR and FQNEAQ (reference sequence). The CDR3 here is CASSRSQGYFNYGYTF. The CDR3 nucleotides are TGTGCCAGCAGTCGCAGTCAGGGATATTTTAACTATGGCTACACCTTC.

Relative to its sample, this clone is medium-sized. The chain joins TRBV6-2 or TRBV6-3 to TRBJ2-6, with a tentative D call TRBD1 (6 bases). The V end lost 4 bases, the J end lost 0 bases, and 7 bases lay between the germline ends. The V gene's germline CDR1 is MNHEY and CDR2 SVGEGT. The CDR3 length is 15 residues. CDR3 nucleotides: TGTGCCAGCAGTTGGGACAACTCTGGGGCCAACGTCCTGACTTTC. Protein product: CASSWDNSGANVLTF.

This clone has ten or more counts. The chain recombines TRBV5-6 with TRBJ2-1; perhaps TRBD1 as D (6 bases). The CDR3 consists of 16 residues. From germline, CDR1 is SGHDT and CDR2 YYEEEE. V was shortened by 5 bases and J by 2 bases, with 17 bases between the two germline ends. CDR3 in DNA: TGTGCCAGCAGTGCAGATCCAGGGGCGACCTACAATGAGCAGTTCTTC. It yields the protein CASSADPGATYNEQFF.

The rearrangement joins TRBV5-4 to TRBJ2-3; D possibly corresponds to TRBD1 (5 bases). Germline-derived CDR1 and CDR2 are SGHNT and YYREEE (reference sequence). With 0 bases removed from V and 3 bases from J, the gap between germline ends came to 5 bases. The CDR3 covers 13 residues. DNA for the CDR3: TGTGCCAGCAGCTTGGACAGGACAGATACGCAGTATTTT. Its translation: CASSLDRTDTQYF.

This clone has ten or more counts. V is TRBV20-1 and J is TRBJ2-7; TRBD1 aligns across 9 bases. V gave up 6 bases and J gave up 4 bases; unmatched junction bases: 7. There are 13 residues in the CDR3. The germline gives CDR1 DFQATT, CDR2 SNEGSKA (reference sequence). The DNA of the CDR3 is TGCAGTGCCCTCGCGGACAGGGGATACGAGCAGTACTTC. Its protein is CSALADRGYEQYF.